The sequence of this T cell receptor beta chain was determined in a study of shared clonotypes between healthy human individuals. Study conclusions and caveats: Clonotypes shared by all four donors outscored non-shared clonotypes in generation probability. Estimated clonotype richness was generally higher in naive than memory subsets. Rarefaction showed that sequencing of sorted subsets was incomplete (despite large depth).

The table came from immunoSEQ multiplex PCR; TCRdb's copy has only in-frame clones and leaves some out. Among about 1.5 million clones listed, 95% to 99% were seen once. It was into CD45RA+ naive and CD45RA-negative memory subsets that the CD4+ cells were split. From germline, CDR1 is SGHTA and CDR2 FQGNSA. The CDR3 loop spans 14 amino acids. V lost 5 bases and J lost 10, with 15 bases in between. Remarks on this clone: Antigen specificity is unknown.

This TCR was sampled from a young man in good health. Material: naive CD4+ T cells sorted from blood. Subset described: CD45RA+ positively selected. The genes are TRBV7-2 and TRBJ1-6; D uncertain. CDR3 DNA: TGTGCCAGCAGCGCCCCCCGAGGGAACTCACCCCTCCACTTT. It encodes CASSAPRGNSPLHF.